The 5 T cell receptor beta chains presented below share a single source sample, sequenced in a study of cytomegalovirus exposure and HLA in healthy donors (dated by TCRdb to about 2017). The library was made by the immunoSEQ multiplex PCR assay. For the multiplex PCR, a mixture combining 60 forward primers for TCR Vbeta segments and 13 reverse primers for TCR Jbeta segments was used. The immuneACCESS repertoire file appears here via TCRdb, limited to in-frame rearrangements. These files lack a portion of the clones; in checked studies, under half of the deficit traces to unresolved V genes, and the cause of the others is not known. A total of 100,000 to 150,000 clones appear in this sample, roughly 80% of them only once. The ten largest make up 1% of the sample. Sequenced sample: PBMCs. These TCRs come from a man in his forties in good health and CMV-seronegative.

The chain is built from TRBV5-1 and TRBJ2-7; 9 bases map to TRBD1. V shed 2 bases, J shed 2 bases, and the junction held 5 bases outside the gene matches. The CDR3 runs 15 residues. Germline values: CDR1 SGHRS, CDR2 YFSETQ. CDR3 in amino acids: CASSFAGTGPYEQYF. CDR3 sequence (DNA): TGCGCCAGCAGCTTTGCCGGGACAGGGCCCTACGAGCAGTACTTC.

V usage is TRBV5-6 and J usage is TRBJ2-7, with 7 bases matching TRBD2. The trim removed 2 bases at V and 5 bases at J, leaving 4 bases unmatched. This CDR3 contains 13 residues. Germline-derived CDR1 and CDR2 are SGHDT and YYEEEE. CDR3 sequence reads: CASSLAGTNEQYF. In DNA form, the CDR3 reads TGTGCCAGCAGCTTAGCGGGAACGAACGAGCAGTACTTC.

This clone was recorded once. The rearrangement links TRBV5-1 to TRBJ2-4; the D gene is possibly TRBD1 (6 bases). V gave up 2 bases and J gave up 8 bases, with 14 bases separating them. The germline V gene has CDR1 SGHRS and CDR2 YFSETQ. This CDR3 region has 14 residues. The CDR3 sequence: CASSFQQGGDIQYF. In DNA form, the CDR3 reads TGCGCCAGCAGCTTTCAACAGGGTGGGGACATTCAGTACTTC.

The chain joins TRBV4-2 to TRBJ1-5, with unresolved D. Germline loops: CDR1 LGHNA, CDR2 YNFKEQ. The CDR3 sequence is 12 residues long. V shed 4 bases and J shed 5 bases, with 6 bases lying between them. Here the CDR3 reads CASSPGDQPQHF. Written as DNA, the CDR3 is TGTGCCAGCAGCCCAGGTGATCAGCCCCAGCATTTT.

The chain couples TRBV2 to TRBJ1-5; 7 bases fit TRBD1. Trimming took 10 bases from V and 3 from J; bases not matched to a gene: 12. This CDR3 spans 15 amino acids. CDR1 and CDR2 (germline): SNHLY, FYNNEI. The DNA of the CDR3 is TGTGCCACAGGGCAAGAGGGACAGATCAATCAGCCCCAGCATTTT. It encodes CATGQEGQINQPQHF. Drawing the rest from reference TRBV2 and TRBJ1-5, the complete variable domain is EPEVTQTPSHQVTQMGQEVILRCVPISNHLYFYWYRQILGQKVEFLVSFYNNEISEKSEIFDDQFSVERPDGSNFTLKIRSTKLEDSAMYFCATGQEGQINQPQHFGDGTRLSIL.